Listed below are T cell receptor beta chains from one sample, sequenced in a study of metastatic and nonmetastatic thyroid tumors. TCRdb re-called the PCR reads with MiXCR. The table includes about 4,200 clones, about 19% detected once. The specimen sequenced was adjacent normal tissue. Source of these receptors: a male donor with papillary thyroid cancer or a benign thyroid nodule (not recorded which). Some clones in this sample may be carry-over from other donors' samples. CDR3s leave out the opening cysteine and the closing phenylalanine or tryptophan.

TRBJ2-1 TRBV6-2/TRBV6-3 ASSYDYYNEQF
TRBJ1-2 TRBV28 ASSLWGGLGGYYGYT
TRBJ1-3 TRBV7-8 ASSSDRLEGDGNTIY
TRBJ2-3 TRBV6-1 ASRRSLQADTQY
TRBJ1-1 TRBV19 ASSIGLSTEAF
TRBJ2-7 TRBV20-1 SARAATYEQY
TRBJ2-1 TRBV29-1 SVSKRTASSYNEQF
TRBJ1-6 TRBV5-4 ASSSSRESSYNSPLH
TRBJ2-5 TRBV2 ASSASGGGETQY
TRBJ1-1 TRBV5-5 ASSPGDRGVNTEAF
TRBJ2-7 TRBV5-1 ASSLGGLAGVGEQY
TRBJ2-7 TRBV7-2 ASSLVAGAYEQY
TRBJ2-3 TRBV11-1 ASSLGPDARDTQY
TRBJ1-2 TRBV20-1 SVPIRDRYGYT
TRBJ1-1 TRBV6-1 ASRAQGCNTEAF
TRBJ2-1 TRBV28 ASSLYPPGSHEQF
TRBJ1-2 TRBV7-2 ASSLGVAGYGYT
TRBJ2-4 TRBV6-1 ASSENRETKNIQY
TRBJ1-2 TRBV3-1 ASSLQQGSQYGYT
TRBJ1-2 TRBV6-5 ASSYPNSGQGVNYGYT
TRBJ1-6 TRBV6-1 ASNYEVNSPLH
TRBJ2-3 TRBV27 ASSWALTDTQY
TRBJ2-7 TRBV20-1 SASGGAGAGVYEQY
TRBJ2-5 TRBV11-3 ASSPTSGLAGGPRETQY
TRBJ2-7 TRBV30 ALLGAGGYEQY
TRBJ1-1 TRBV28 ASSLTRAEAF
TRBJ2-5 TRBV20-1 SARDTSSGGTQETQY
TRBJ1-2 TRBV5-1 ASSLAGGGADFGGYT
TRBJ1-2 TRBV28 ASSQGVRGYT
TRBJ2-3 TRBV10-3 AISVAGGTDTQY
TRBJ2-2 TRBV4-2 ASSQVGDLAGELF
TRBJ2-7 TRBV19 ASSIGDSYYEQY
TRBJ2-7 TRBV10-3 AISASAGISYEQY
TRBJ1-2 TRBV28 ASTAGTGGEGYT
TRBJ2-3 TRBV28 ASSSLAGAVDTQY
TRBJ2-7 TRBV27 ASSRQGATYEQY
TRBJ2-7 TRBV20-1 SARTQPSYEQY
TRBJ1-5 TRBV6-1 ASSRAGTGPNQPQH
TRBJ1-5 TRBV19 ASRGSGGGQPQH
TRBJ1-2 TRBV6-1 ASSRTGGGYT
TRBJ2-5 TRBV25-1 ASRGQGKETQY
TRBJ2-7 TRBV20-1 SATGGTGGFYEQY
TRBJ2-3 TRBV11-3 ASSGQGTDTQY
TRBJ2-7 TRBV2 ASSEGLAGLPYEQY
TRBJ2-1 TRBV5-1 ASSTYNEQF
TRBJ2-4 TRBV7-2 ASSLNVGGRENIQY
TRBJ1-5 TRBV7-2 ASSSELKPQH
TRBJ2-2 TRBV27 ASSLSHGELF
TRBJ2-5 TRBV5-6 ASTLAGSPVETQY
TRBJ2-5 TRBV27 ASSTGTSAKETQY
TRBJ2-7 TRBV18 ASSSGQGAGEQY
TRBJ2-7 TRBV14 ASSQGGYEQY
TRBJ2-5 TRBV10-3 ATCTPPQETQY
TRBJ2-5 TRBV11-3 ASSLAPRETQY
TRBJ2-1 TRBV7-3 ASSFSGNEQF
TRBJ1-1 TRBV5-8 ASSLRQVAF
TRBJ1-2 TRBV11-2 ASSSSSGGGYGYT
TRBJ2-1 TRBV10-3 AIRGGTGAYNEQF
TRBJ2-5 TRBV11-1 ASRSQGVETQY